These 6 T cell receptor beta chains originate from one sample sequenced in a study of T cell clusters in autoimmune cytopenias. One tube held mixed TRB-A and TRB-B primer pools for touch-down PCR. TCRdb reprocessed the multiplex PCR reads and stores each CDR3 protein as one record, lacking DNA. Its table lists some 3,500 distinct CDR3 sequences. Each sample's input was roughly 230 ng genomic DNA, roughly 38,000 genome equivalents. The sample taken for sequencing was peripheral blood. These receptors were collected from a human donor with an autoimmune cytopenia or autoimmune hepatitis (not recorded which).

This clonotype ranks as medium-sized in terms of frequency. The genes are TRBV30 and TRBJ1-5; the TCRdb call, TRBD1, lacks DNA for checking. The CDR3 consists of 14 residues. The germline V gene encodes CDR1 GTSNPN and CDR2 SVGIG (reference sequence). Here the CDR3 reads CAWNTDRVGQPQHF.

CDR3 protein: CASSLGDSYEQYF. This rearrangement joins TRBV6-5 to TRBJ2-7. The germline V gene has CDR1 MNHEY and CDR2 SVGAGI. This CDR3 has 13 amino acids.

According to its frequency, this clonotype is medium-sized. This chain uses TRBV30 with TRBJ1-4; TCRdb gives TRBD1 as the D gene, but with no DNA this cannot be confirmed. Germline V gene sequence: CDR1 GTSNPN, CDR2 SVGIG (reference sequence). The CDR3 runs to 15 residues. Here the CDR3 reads CAWSPKTGGNEKLFF.

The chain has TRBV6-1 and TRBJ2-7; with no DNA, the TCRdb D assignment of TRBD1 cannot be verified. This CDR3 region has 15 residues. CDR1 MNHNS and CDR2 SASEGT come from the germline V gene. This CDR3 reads CASSETPGQGYEQYF.

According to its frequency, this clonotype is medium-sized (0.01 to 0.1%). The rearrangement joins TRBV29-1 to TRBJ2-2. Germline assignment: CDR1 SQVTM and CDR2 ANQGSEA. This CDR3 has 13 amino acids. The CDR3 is CSVERVNTGELFF.

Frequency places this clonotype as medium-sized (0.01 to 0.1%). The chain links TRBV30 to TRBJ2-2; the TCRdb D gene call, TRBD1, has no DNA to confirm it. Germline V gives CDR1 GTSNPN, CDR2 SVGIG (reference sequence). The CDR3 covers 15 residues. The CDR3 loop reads CAWTIGTGGPGELFF.